Following are 30 T cell receptor beta chains from one sample sequenced in a study of shared clonotypes between healthy human individuals. Here immunoSEQ multiplex PCR was the method, and the copy in TCRdb shows in-frame clones only, minus some. The data contain 2.3 million or so clones, 90% to 95% of them singletons. Sequenced: naive CD4+ T cells from PBMCs. As for subset: CD45RA+ positively selected. All receptors come from a man between 18 and 35 years old in good health. Some clones in this sample may be carry-over from other donors' samples.

The chain combines TRBV11-2 with TRBJ2-1; 11 nucleotides match TRBD2. The CDR3 loop spans 14 amino acids. Germline CDR1 is SGHAT and CDR2 is FQNNGV. V dropped 10 bases and J dropped 3; count of bases not matched to a gene: 5. In DNA, the CDR3 is TGTGCCATCCTCGGGACTAGCGGCTACAATGAGCAGTTCTTC. It encodes CAILGTSGYNEQFF.

The chain employs TRBV18 and TRBJ2-5; TRBD2 matches 8 bases. The V segment lost 7 bases and the J segment 2 bases; nucleotides outside the gene matches: 6. Germline V lookup: CDR1 KGHSH, CDR2 LQKENI. The CDR3 length is 14 residues. Here the CDR3 reads CASCLLAVQETQYF. The CDR3 DNA reads as TGTGCCAGCTGCCTACTAGCGGTTCAAGAGACCCAGTACTTC.

Here the CDR3 reads CASRPPLAGQETQYF. The CDR3 DNA reads TGTGCCAGCAGACCCCCTTTAGCGGGACAAGAGACCCAGTACTTC. The chain couples TRBV6-6 to TRBJ2-5; TRBD2 agrees at 8 bases. This CDR3 has 15 amino acids. CDR1 and CDR2 (germline): MNHNY, SVGAGI (reference sequence). The J segment lost 2 bases and the V segment lost 6 bases, leaving 8 bases of the junction unmatched.

The chain is built from TRBV2 and TRBJ1-1; 9 bases are a match to TRBD1. Germline V gives CDR1 SNHLY, CDR2 FYNNEI. The CDR3 runs to 16 residues. J gave up 6 bases and V 0 bases, and 8 bases lay outside the gene matches. CDR3 in amino acids: CASSEALGQGLPEAFF. Here the CDR3 DNA reads TGTGCCAGCAGTGAAGCGCTTGGACAGGGGCTGCCTGAAGCTTTCTTT. The whole variable domain, filled in from reference TRBV2 and TRBJ1-1, reads EPEVTQTPSHQVTQMGQEVILRCVPISNHLYFYWYRQILGQKVEFLVSFYNNEISEKSEIFDDQFSVERPDGSNFTLKIRSTKLEDSAMYFCASSEALGQGLPEAFFGQGTRLTVV.

This clone was found once. This chain connects TRBV14 to TRBJ2-2; 7 positions agree with TRBD1. The germline gives CDR1 SGHDN, CDR2 FVKESK. The CDR3 consists of 17 residues. The trim removed 0 bases at V and 3 bases at J, leaving 7 bases unmatched. This CDR3 reads CASSQELPQGYTGELFF. DNA for the CDR3: TGTGCCAGCAGCCAAGAGTTACCACAGGGGTACACCGGGGAGCTGTTTTTT.

The chain has TRBV28 and TRBJ2-3, with D possibly matching TRBD1 (5 bases). V gave up 5 bases and J gave up 2 bases, with 11 bases separating them. From germline, CDR1 is MDHEN and CDR2 SYDVKM. The CDR3 consists of 14 residues. CDR3 protein: CASSGMTVTDTQYF. CDR3 nucleotides: TGTGCCAGCAGTGGGATGACAGTCACAGATACGCAGTATTTT.

The rearrangement uses TRBV29-1 and TRBJ1-2, with 8 bases matching TRBD1. There are 12 residues in the CDR3. The germline V gene encodes CDR1 SQVTM and CDR2 ANQGSEA. After removal of 2 bases from V and 6 bases from J, the junction contained 2 bases not matched to a gene. CDR3 in amino acids: CSVETGGHGYTF. CDR3 nucleotides: TGCAGCGTTGAAACAGGGGGACATGGCTACACCTTC.

The V and J genes are TRBV11-2 and TRBJ2-1; D is ambiguous. V lost 2 bases and J lost 13, with 12 bases in between. CDR1 SGHAT and CDR2 FQNNGV come from the germline V gene. The CDR3 covers 12 residues. In nucleotides, the CDR3 is TGTGCCAGCAGCTTATACGGAAGCCACCAGTTCTTC. Its translation is CASSLYGSHQFF.

This chain links TRBV5-1 with TRBJ2-5, with TRBD2 matching 10 bases. The germline CDR1 and CDR2 sequences are SGHRS and YFSETQ. V trimming: 4 bases; J trimming: 2 bases; junction bases outside the gene matches: 14. CDR3 length equals 18 residues. The CDR3 DNA follows: TGCGCCAGCAGCCCAGGGACTAGCGCACAAAGGTCACAAGAGACCCAGTACTTC. This translates into CASSPGTSAQRSQETQYF.

The chain couples TRBV11-3 to TRBJ2-5; no firm D call. The V end lost 6 bases, the J end lost 13 bases, and 6 bases lay between the germline ends. CDR3 length: 8 amino acids. Germline V gene data show CDR1 as SGHNT and CDR2 as YENEEA. CDR3 in DNA: TGTGCCAGCAGAGATCGGTACTTC. Encoded protein: CASRDRYF.

Concerning this clone itself: The sample has other DNA sequences that encode this CDR3 too. The V gene is TRBV7-2, the J gene TRBJ2-7; 8 positions match TRBD2. V dropped 5 bases and J dropped 3; count of bases not matched to a gene: 3. The CDR3 contains 13 residues. Germline CDR1 is SGHTA and CDR2 is FQGNSA. The CDR3 DNA reads TGTGCCAGCAGCCCTGGGACTAGCTACGAGCAGTACTTC. Amino acids: CASSPGTSYEQYF. Based on the CDR3 plus reference TRBV7-2 and TRBJ2-7, the full variable domain is GAGVSQSPSNKVTEKGKDVELRCDPISGHTALYWYRQSLGQGLEFLIYFQGNSAPDKSGLPSDRFSAERTGGSVSTLTIQRTQQEDSAVYLCASSPGTSYEQYFGPGTRLTVT.

The chain carries TRBV27 and TRBJ2-3, with D perhaps TRBD2 (6 bases). V was shortened by 6 bases and J by 0 bases, with 13 bases between the two germline ends. CDR1 and CDR2 (germline): MNHEY, SMNVEV (reference sequence). The CDR3 spans 15 residues. CDR3: CASSAAGLSTDTQYF. Written as DNA, the CDR3 is TGTGCCAGCAGCGCCGCGGGGTTAAGCACAGATACGCAGTATTTT.

The table lists this clone with a count of one. Distinct nucleotide sequences in the sample also encode this CDR3. The gene calls are TRBV18 and TRBJ2-5; 7 bases are shared with TRBD1. The V gene's germline CDR1 is KGHSH and CDR2 LQKENI. The CDR3 sequence is 14 residues long. V was pared by 2 bases and J by 1 base, with 1 base of the junction left unmatched. The CDR3 region is CASSPRDSQETQYF. The CDR3, as DNA: TGTGCCAGCTCACCAAGGGACAGCCAAGAGACCCAGTACTTC. The full variable domain, its missing parts supplied by reference TRBV18 and TRBJ2-5, is NAGVMQNPRHLVRRRGQEARLRCSPMKGHSHVYWYRQLPEEGLKFMVYLQKENIIDESGMPKERFSAEFPKEGPSILRIQQVVRGDSAAYFCASSPRDSQETQYFGPGTRLLVL.

On this clone itself: Other DNA sequences in the same sample also yield this CDR3. The rearrangement uses TRBV19 and TRBJ2-7; TRBD1 matches 9 bases. The CDR3 has 14 amino acids. Losses at the gene ends were 3 bases for V and 4 bases for J; bases not matched to a gene: 4. Germline CDR1 is LNHDA and CDR2 is SQIVND (reference sequence). CDR3: CASSITGGGYEQYF. The DNA of the CDR3 is TGTGCCAGTAGTATTACAGGGGGCGGATACGAGCAGTACTTC.

On this clone: The identical CDR3 is also encoded by other nucleotide sequences in the sample. The chain is built from TRBV28 and TRBJ2-1; D not certain. CDR1 is MDHEN, CDR2 SYDVKM, per germline. V was clipped by 8 bases and J by 4 bases, with 9 bases between them. This CDR3 is built from 12 residues. The CDR3 nucleotides are TGTGCCAGCTCCCCGGGTTACAATGAGCAGTTCTTC. It codes for CASSPGYNEQFF.

The chain employs TRBV6-5 and TRBJ1-2, with a weak D call TRBD1 (6 bases). Trimming took off 6 bases at V and 6 bases at J, with 20 bases between the two ends. CDR1 is MNHEY, CDR2 SVGAGI, per germline. This CDR3 has 15 residues. The DNA of the CDR3 is TGTGCCAGCAGGCTCCCCGGGGGCAGGAGTCATGGCTACACCTTC. This codes for CASRLPGGRSHGYTF.

The chain couples TRBV6-5 to TRBJ2-7; 8 bases match TRBD1. V lost 2 bases and J lost 5; bases outside the gene matches: 8. Per the germline V gene, CDR1 is MNHEY and CDR2 is SVGAGI. This CDR3 is built from 15 residues. The CDR3 spells CASSYLGQGRDEQYF. The CDR3 coding sequence is TGTGCCAGCAGTTACCTCGGACAGGGTCGGGACGAGCAGTACTTC.

The V call is TRBV7-2, the J call TRBJ1-6; D ambiguous. The CDR3 length is 16 residues. Germline V CDR1 and CDR2: SGHTA, FQGNSA. V lost 5 bases and J 0 bases, leaving 11 bases between the germline ends. The CDR3 is CASSGTANSYNSPLHF. Here the CDR3 DNA reads TGTGCCAGCAGCGGTACAGCTAACTCCTATAATTCACCCCTCCACTTT.

The rearrangement uses TRBV5-6 and TRBJ1-4; TRBD1 matches at 7 bases. The CDR3 is made up of 15 amino acids. Germline-derived CDR1 and CDR2 are SGHDT and YYEEEE. The ends lost 4 bases at V and 6 bases at J; junction bases unmatched: 9. CDR3 amino acids: CASSLQGTWDEKLFF. Written as DNA, the CDR3 is TGTGCCAGCAGCCTACAGGGGACGTGGGATGAAAAACTGTTTTTT.

The chain couples TRBV6-1 to TRBJ1-1, with TRBD1 matching 7 bases. CDR1 and CDR2 (germline): MNHNS, SASEGT. The CDR3 totals 13 residues. The J segment lost 10 bases and the V segment lost 0 bases, leaving 5 bases of the junction unmatched. CDR3: CASSEARGGLAFF. CDR3 nucleotides: TGTGCCAGCAGTGAAGCGAGAGGGGGCCTAGCTTTCTTT.

A remark on this clone: The sample holds other DNA sequences that translate to the same CDR3. J is TRBJ2-1 and V is TRBV19; D call uncertain. Germline assignment: CDR1 LNHDA and CDR2 SQIVND (reference sequence). CDR3 length: 11 residues. The V and J ends lost 4 bases and 4 bases respectively, with 2 bases between them. Here the CDR3 reads CASSRYNEQFF. CDR3 nucleotide sequence: TGTGCCAGTAGTAGATACAATGAGCAGTTCTTC. The full variable domain, in which reference TRBV19 and TRBJ2-1 provide the parts outside the CDR3, is DGGITQSPKYLFRKEGQNVTLSCEQNLNHDAMYWYRQDPGQGLRLIYYSQIVNDFQKGDIAEGYSVSREKKESFPLTVTSAQKNPTAFYLCASSRYNEQFFGPGTRLTVL.

This clone was counted between two and nine times. V gene TRBV10-3 combines with J gene TRBJ1-1, with D unclear. V was cut by 3 bases and J by 0 bases, with 5 bases left in between. Per the germline V gene, CDR1 is ENHRY and CDR2 is SYGVKD. This CDR3 is built from 13 residues. This CDR3 reads CAISDRMNTEAFF. In DNA form, the CDR3 reads TGTGCCATCAGTGACAGGATGAACACTGAAGCTTTCTTT.

The chain uses TRBV5-4 and TRBJ1-1; unclear D gene. The V end was cut by 2 bases, the J end by 4 bases, with 15 bases between. CDR3 length: 15 amino acids. Germline-derived CDR1 and CDR2 are SGHNT and YYREEE (reference sequence). For the CDR3, the DNA is TGTGCCAGCAGCTTTGGGTCGAGATTAAGCACTGAAGCTTTCTTT. Its translation is CASSFGSRLSTEAFF.

The gene calls are TRBV7-2 and TRBJ2-3; the match to TRBD2 covers 14 bases. Germline values: CDR1 SGHTA, CDR2 FQGNSA. The V and J ends lost 6 bases and 1 base, in that order; junction bases with no gene match: 3. CDR3 length equals 16 residues. The CDR3 nucleotides read TGTGCCAGCAGTTGGGGACTAGCGGGAGGCACAGATACGCAGTATTTT. Translated: CASSWGLAGGTDTQYF. The full variable domain, rest sourced from reference TRBV7-2 and TRBJ2-3, is GAGVSQSPSNKVTEKGKDVELRCDPISGHTALYWYRQSLGQGLEFLIYFQGNSAPDKSGLPSDRFSAERTGGSVSTLTIQRTQQEDSAVYLCASSWGLAGGTDTQYFGPGTRLTVL.

V is TRBV7-2 and J is TRBJ2-7, with 10 bases identical to TRBD2. CDR3 length: 15 amino acids. Looked up from germline, CDR1 is SGHTA and CDR2 is FQGNSA. The V segment lost 6 bases and the J segment 6 bases; nucleotides outside the gene matches: 11. The CDR3 region has the DNA TGTGCCAGCAGGGCAATGGGAGCGGGAGGGGGCGAGCAGTACTTC. Its translation is CASRAMGAGGGEQYF.

The rearrangement joins TRBV7-9 to TRBJ2-1; the match to TRBD2 covers 9 bases. J was trimmed by 9 bases and V by 5 bases; bases with no gene match: 8. The CDR3 is 14 amino acids. CDR1 and CDR2 from the germline V gene are SEHNR and FQNEAQ (reference sequence). The CDR3 coding sequence is TGTGCCAGCAGCCCAATAGGACTAGCGATTGAGCAGTTCTTC. It yields the protein CASSPIGLAIEQFF.

The gene calls are TRBV28 and TRBJ1-2; the match to TRBD1 covers 10 bases. Germline assignment: CDR1 MDHEN and CDR2 SYDVKM. CDR3 length equals 14 residues. The V gene end was trimmed by 4 bases and the J gene end by 8 bases; junction bases not matched to a gene: 7. In DNA form, the CDR3 reads TGTGCCAGCAGTTCCGCGGACAGGGGGAAGGGCTACACCTTC. As protein: CASSSADRGKGYTF.

The V and J genes are TRBV18 and TRBJ2-3, with D hard to call. The V and J ends lost 1 base and 0 bases respectively, with 8 bases between them. Looked up from germline, CDR1 is KGHSH and CDR2 is LQKENI. The CDR3 runs to 15 residues. The CDR3: CASSPRSTSTDTQYF. DNA for the CDR3: TGTGCCAGCTCACCACGCTCGACCAGCACAGATACGCAGTATTTT.

The V call is TRBV30, the J call TRBJ2-3; no definite D call. Germline lookup yields CDR1 GTSNPN and CDR2 SVGIG (reference sequence). This CDR3 has 12 residues. The V gene lost 5 bases and the J gene lost 3 bases, with 9 bases spanning the gap. CDR3 protein: CAWDRRTDTQYF. The CDR3 nucleotides are TGTGCCTGGGATCGACGAACAGATACGCAGTATTTT.

J is TRBJ2-7 and V is TRBV7-6, with D perhaps matching TRBD2 (6 bases). Germline V CDR1 and CDR2: SGHVS, FNYEAQ. V lost 1 base and J 2 bases, leaving 15 bases between the germline ends. This CDR3 region has 16 residues. The CDR3 loop reads CASSLGTEGHAYEQYF. The CDR3 nucleotides are TGTGCCAGCAGCTTAGGTACGGAGGGCCACGCCTACGAGCAGTACTTC.